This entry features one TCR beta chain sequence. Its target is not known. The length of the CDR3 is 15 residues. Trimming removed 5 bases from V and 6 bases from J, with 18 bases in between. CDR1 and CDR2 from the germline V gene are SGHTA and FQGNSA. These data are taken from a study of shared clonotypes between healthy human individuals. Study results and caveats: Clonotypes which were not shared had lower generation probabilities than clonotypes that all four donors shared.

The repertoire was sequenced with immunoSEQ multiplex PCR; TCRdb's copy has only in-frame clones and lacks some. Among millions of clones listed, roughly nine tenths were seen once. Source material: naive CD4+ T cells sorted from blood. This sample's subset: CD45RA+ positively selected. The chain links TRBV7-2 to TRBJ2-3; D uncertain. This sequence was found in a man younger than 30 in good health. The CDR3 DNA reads TGTGCCAGCAGCCCTATGAGCTTGGGGTCGGATACGCAGTATTTT. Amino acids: CASSPMSLGSDTQYF.